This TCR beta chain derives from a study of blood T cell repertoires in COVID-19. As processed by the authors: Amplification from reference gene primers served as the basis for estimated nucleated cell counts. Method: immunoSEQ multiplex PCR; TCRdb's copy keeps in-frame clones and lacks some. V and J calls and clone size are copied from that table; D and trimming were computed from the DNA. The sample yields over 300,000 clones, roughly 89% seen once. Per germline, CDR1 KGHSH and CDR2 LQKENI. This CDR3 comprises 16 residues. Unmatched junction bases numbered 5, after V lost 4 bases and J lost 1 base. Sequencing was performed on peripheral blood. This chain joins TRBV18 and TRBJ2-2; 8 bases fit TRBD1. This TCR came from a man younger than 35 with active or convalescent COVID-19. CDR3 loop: CASSRYDRGNTGELFF. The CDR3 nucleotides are TGTGCCAGCTCACGATATGACAGGGGGAACACCGGGGAGCTGTTTTTT.